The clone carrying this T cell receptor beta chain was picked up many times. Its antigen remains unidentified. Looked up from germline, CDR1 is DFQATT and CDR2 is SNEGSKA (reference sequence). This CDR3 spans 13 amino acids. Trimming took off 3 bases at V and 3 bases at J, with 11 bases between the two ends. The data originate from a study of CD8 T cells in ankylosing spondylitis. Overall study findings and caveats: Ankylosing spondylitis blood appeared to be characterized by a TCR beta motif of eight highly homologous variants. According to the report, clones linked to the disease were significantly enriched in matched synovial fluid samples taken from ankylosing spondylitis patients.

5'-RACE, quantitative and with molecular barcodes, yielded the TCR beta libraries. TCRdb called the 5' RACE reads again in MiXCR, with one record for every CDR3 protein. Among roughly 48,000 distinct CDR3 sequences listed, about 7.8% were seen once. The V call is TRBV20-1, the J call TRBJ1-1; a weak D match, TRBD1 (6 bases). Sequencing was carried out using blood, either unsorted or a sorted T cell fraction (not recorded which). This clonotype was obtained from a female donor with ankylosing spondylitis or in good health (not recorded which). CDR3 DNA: TGCAGTGCTAGGCGGACAGTCTACACTGAAGCTTTCTTT. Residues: CSARRTVYTEAFF.